Below, one T cell receptor (beta chain) is given with its context. J gave up 4 bases and V 0 bases, and 0 bases lay outside the gene matches. The V gene's germline CDR1 is MNHEY and CDR2 SMNVEV (reference sequence). The CDR3 runs 14 residues. This sample is part of a study of cytomegalovirus exposure and HLA in healthy donors. The PCR contained 60 Vbeta and 13 Jbeta primers. Clones were read by immunoSEQ multiplex PCR, and TCRdb kept only the in-frame ones, dropping some. The sample lists 140,000 or so clones; roughly 70% were seen once. The chain recombines TRBV27 with TRBJ2-1; 7 positions agree with TRBD1. The TCR sequence derives from a woman aged 40 to 55 in good health and CMV-seronegative. The material sequenced was PBMCs. The CDR3 sequence: CASSLSGQYNEQFF. DNA for the CDR3: TGTGCCAGCAGTTTATCGGGACAGTACAATGAGCAGTTCTTC.